Below, 10 T cell receptor beta chains from the same sample are listed, as sequenced in a study of cytomegalovirus exposure and HLA in healthy donors. 60 Vbeta and 13 Jbeta primers were used in PCR. Method: immunoSEQ multiplex PCR; TCRdb's copy keeps in-frame clones and lacks some. The top ten clones hold 2.5% to 3.5% of a sample with 150,000 to 200,000 clones, roughly 71% of them seen once. The specimen sequenced was PBMCs. The receptors here all came from a woman in her fifties or sixties in good health and CMV-seropositive.

This clone was detected only a few times. The rearrangement links TRBV21-1 to TRBJ2-5; TRBD1, the D gene given by the table, was not confirmed from the DNA. TRBV21-1 corresponds to a pseudogene. This CDR3 is built from 15 residues. Here the CDR3 reads CASSKGLVQGETQYF. CDR3 sequence (DNA): TGTGCCAGCAGCAAAGGTTTGGTACAGGGAGAGACCCAGTACTTC.

This clone has more than one count but fewer than ten. The J gene is TRBJ2-2, the V gene TRBV5-4, with 7 positions matching TRBD1. The V gene end was trimmed by 4 bases and the J gene end by 5 bases; junction bases not matched to a gene: 5. The CDR3 totals 14 residues. The germline V gene encodes CDR1 SGHNT and CDR2 YYREEE (reference sequence). The CDR3 coding sequence is TGTGCCAGCAGCACCAGGGGGTGGACCGGGGAGCTGTTTTTT. This sequence encodes CASSTRGWTGELFF.

CDR3 nucleotide sequence: TGCGCCAGCAGCTTGGCCTCCAGGGGGTCGTCCAATGAGCAGTTCTTC. Its translation is CASSLASRGSSNEQFF. The rearrangement links TRBV5-1 to TRBJ2-1, with 7 bases aligning to TRBD1. CDR3 size: 16 residues. The junction had 9 bases not matched to a gene; V was cut back by 0 bases and J by 6 bases. Per the germline V gene, CDR1 is SGHRS and CDR2 is YFSETQ.

The chain has TRBV7-2 and TRBJ2-7; 9 positions agree with TRBD2. The ends lost 3 bases at V and 0 bases at J; junction bases unmatched: 3. The CDR3 runs to 15 residues. CDR1 and CDR2 from the germline V gene are SGHTA and FQGNSA. DNA of the CDR3: TGTGCCAGCAGCTTTAGCGGGGGCCTCTCCTACGAGCAGTACTTC. It yields the protein CASSFSGGLSYEQYF.

This clone has a handful of counts. V gene TRBV7-9 combines with J gene TRBJ2-6; the D gene is possibly TRBD1 (6 bases). V was pared by 7 bases and J by 2 bases, with 21 bases between. The CDR3 totals 18 residues. Per the germline V gene, CDR1 is SEHNR and CDR2 is FQNEAQ (reference sequence). This chain's CDR3 is CASTTTGPEEPGANVLTF. The CDR3 region has the DNA TGTGCCAGCACCACTACAGGGCCCGAGGAGCCTGGGGCCAACGTCCTGACTTTC.

The chain combines TRBV9 with TRBJ1-1; 7 bases are a match to TRBD1. With V trimmed by 3 bases and J by 3 bases, 8 bases remained unmatched. The germline V gene has CDR1 SGDLS and CDR2 YYNGEE. The CDR3 length is 15 residues. The CDR3 spells CASSENRDSDTEAFF. Here the CDR3 DNA reads TGTGCCAGCAGCGAAAACCGGGACAGCGACACTGAAGCTTTCTTT.

Note on this clone: This sample also contains other DNA sequences that code for the same CDR3. The chain recombines TRBV7-9 with TRBJ2-2; D gene uncertain. The CDR3 is 13 amino acids. CDR1 SEHNR and CDR2 FQNEAQ come from the germline V gene (reference sequence). Trimming took 2 bases from V and 5 from J, leaving 6 bases between them. The CDR3 nucleotides read TGTGCCAGCAGCTTATCCGGGACCGGGGAGCTGTTTTTT. This gives the protein CASSLSGTGELFF.

The chain carries TRBV7-8 and TRBJ1-4; 7 bases agree with TRBD1. Germline CDR1 reads SGHVS; CDR2 reads FQNEAQ. The CDR3 totals 15 residues. The trim removed 2 bases at V and 5 bases at J, leaving 5 bases unmatched. CDR3 protein: CASSLLGQNNEKLFF. The DNA for the CDR3 is TGTGCCAGCAGCTTATTGGGACAGAACAATGAAAAACTGTTTTTT.

This clone was recorded only once. CDR3 protein: CASSLTGDSNYGYTF. In DNA, the CDR3 is TGTGCCAGCAGCTTAACGGGGGACAGTAACTATGGCTACACCTTC. The chain employs TRBV7-3 and TRBJ1-2, with 7 positions matching TRBD1. CDR1 is SGHTA, CDR2 FQGTGA, per germline. This CDR3 has 15 residues. The ends lost 0 bases at V and 1 base at J; junction bases unmatched: 2.

The rearrangement uses TRBV5-1 and TRBJ1-1; D is unclear. Germline V gene data show CDR1 as SGHRS and CDR2 as YFSETQ. This CDR3 has 13 amino acids. Trimming pared 2 bases from V and 1 base from J, leaving 6 bases between. The CDR3 is CASSFQENTEAFF. In nucleotides, the CDR3 is TGCGCCAGCAGCTTCCAGGAGAACACTGAAGCTTTCTTT.